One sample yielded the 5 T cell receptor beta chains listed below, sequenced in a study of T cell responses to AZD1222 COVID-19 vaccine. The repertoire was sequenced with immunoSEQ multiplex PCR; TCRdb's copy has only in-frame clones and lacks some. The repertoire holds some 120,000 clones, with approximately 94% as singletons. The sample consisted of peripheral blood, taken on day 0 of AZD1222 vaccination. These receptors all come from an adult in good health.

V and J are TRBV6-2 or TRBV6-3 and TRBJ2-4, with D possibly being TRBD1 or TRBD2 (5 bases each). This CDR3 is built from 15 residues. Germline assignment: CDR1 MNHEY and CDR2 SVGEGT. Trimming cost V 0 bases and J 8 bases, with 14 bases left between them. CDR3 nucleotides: TGTGCCAGCAGTTACTCGTCAGGGAGTCAGCACATTCAGTACTTC. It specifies CASSYSSGSQHIQYF.

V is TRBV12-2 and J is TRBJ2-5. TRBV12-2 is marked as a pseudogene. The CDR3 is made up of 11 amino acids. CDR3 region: CASRFWETQYF. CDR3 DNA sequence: TGTGCAAGTCGCTTCTGGGAGACCCAGTACTTC.

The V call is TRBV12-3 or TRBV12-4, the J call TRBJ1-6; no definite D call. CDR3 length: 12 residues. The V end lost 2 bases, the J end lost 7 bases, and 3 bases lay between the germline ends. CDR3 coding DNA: TGTGCCAGCAGTTTACAAAATTCACCCCTCCACTTT. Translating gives CASSLQNSPLHF.

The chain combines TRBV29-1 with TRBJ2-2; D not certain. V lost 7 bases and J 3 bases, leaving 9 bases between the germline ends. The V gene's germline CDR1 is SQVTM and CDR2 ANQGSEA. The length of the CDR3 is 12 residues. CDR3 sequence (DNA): TGCAGCGCTGACCCGGACACCGGGGAGCTGTTTTTT. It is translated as CSADPDTGELFF.

CDR3 nucleotide sequence: TGTGCCAGCAGCCTGATCCTCAGAAGTCAGGGCGAGCAGTACTTC. Translated: CASSLILRSQGEQYF. The chain couples TRBV7-2 to TRBJ2-7; D is possibly TRBD1 (5 bases). V lost 5 bases, J lost 6 bases, and 20 bases lay in between. CDR1 is SGHTA and CDR2 is FQGNSA in the germline V gene. The CDR3 extends over 15 amino acids.